Below, 27 T cell receptor beta chains from the same sample are listed, as sequenced in a study of shared clonotypes between healthy human individuals. Naivety among CD8 cells was defined by CD45RO negativity and positive CCR7 selection, thereby excluding terminally differentiated effector memory CD45RA+ cells. Profiled with immunoSEQ multiplex PCR; TCRdb holds only in-frame clones, not every one. The sample lists around 2,000,000 clones, 90% to 95% occurring once. The specimen sequenced was naive CD8+ T cells from PBMCs. Source of these receptors: a man younger than 35 in good health. Some clones in this sample may be carry-over from other donors' samples.

V usage is TRBV28 and J usage is TRBJ1-5; D not certain. V lost 7 bases and J lost 1, with 17 bases in between. This CDR3 is built from 16 residues. CDR1 is MDHEN and CDR2 is SYDVKM in the germline V gene. This chain's CDR3 is CASKRLADPSNQPQHF. The CDR3 DNA follows: TGTGCCAGCAAACGCTTGGCTGACCCCAGCAATCAGCCCCAGCATTTT.

The chain recombines TRBV4-3 with TRBJ2-3; 9 bases match TRBD1. In germline, CDR1 is LGHNA, CDR2 YSLEER. This CDR3 spans 15 amino acids. With V trimmed by 4 bases and J by 4 bases, 6 bases remained unmatched. The CDR3 loop reads CASSPTGGTADTQYF. In nucleotides, the CDR3 is TGCGCCAGCAGCCCCACAGGGGGCACCGCAGATACGCAGTATTTT.

This chain links TRBV19 with TRBJ2-4; a weak D match, TRBD1 (6 bases). Germline assignment: CDR1 LNHDA and CDR2 SQIVND (reference sequence). This CDR3 has 15 residues. V lost 3 bases to trimming and J lost 1 base, with 10 bases between them. The CDR3 coding sequence is TGTGCCAGTAGTATTTTGGGGGCTGCCAAAAACATTCAGTACTTC. As protein: CASSILGAAKNIQYF.

As DNA, the CDR3 is TGTGCCAGCAGTCCCAAGGGACGTTCAAACTATGGCTACACCTTC. The encoded protein is CASSPKGRSNYGYTF. The chain recombines TRBV27 with TRBJ1-2, with a possible D match to TRBD1 (5 bases). The CDR3 covers 15 residues. V was clipped by 5 bases and J by 2 bases, with 15 bases between them. Germline CDR1 is MNHEY and CDR2 is SMNVEV (reference sequence).

This chain joins TRBV4-1 and TRBJ2-1, with 8 bases that match TRBD2. In germline, CDR1 is MGHRA, CDR2 YSYEKL. The CDR3 consists of 17 residues. V was clipped by 2 bases and J by 5 bases; unmatched bases: 11. The CDR3 loop is CASSQSIRVGRDNEQFF. The CDR3 bases are TGCGCCAGCAGCCAATCTATAAGGGTCGGGAGGGACAATGAGCAGTTCTTC.

This clone showed up just once. This chain links TRBV7-8 with TRBJ1-2; D is uncertain. The germline V gene has CDR1 SGHVS and CDR2 FQNEAQ. This CDR3 is built from 12 residues. V lost 1 base and J 4 bases, leaving 4 bases between the germline ends. CDR3 sequence reads: CASSLDGYGYTF. CDR3 coding DNA: TGTGCCAGCAGCTTAGACGGCTATGGCTACACCTTC.

Worth noting for this clone: This same CDR3 is encoded by further DNA sequences in the sample. This chain joins TRBV7-2 and TRBJ2-7; possible D gene TRBD2, 6 bases. Germline V gene lookup returns CDR1 SGHTA and CDR2 FQGNSA. The CDR3 has 12 residues. V shed 5 bases and J shed 4 bases, with 9 bases lying between them. CDR3 bases: TGTGCCAGCAGCCCCGGGAGTTACGAGCAGTACTTC. Protein sequence: CASSPGSYEQYF.

The table lists this clone with a few counts. V usage is TRBV5-1 and J usage is TRBJ2-7, with D perhaps matching TRBD2 (6 bases). Germline V gene data show CDR1 as SGHRS and CDR2 as YFSETQ. CDR3 length: 13 residues. The V and J ends lost 4 bases and 3 bases respectively, with 11 bases between them. The CDR3 here is CASSLERVYEQYF. CDR3 coding DNA: TGCGCCAGCAGCCTGGAGCGGGTCTACGAGCAGTACTTC.

The V gene is TRBV7-9, the J gene TRBJ2-2; no reliable D call. Germline CDR1 and CDR2: SEHNR and FQNEAQ (reference sequence). V lost 5 bases, J lost 4 bases, and 11 bases lay in between. The CDR3 totals 14 residues. This chain's CDR3 is CASSLDPSTGELFF. The DNA for the CDR3 is TGTGCCAGCAGCCTAGACCCCAGCACCGGGGAGCTGTTTTTT.

V and J are TRBV4-2 and TRBJ2-3; D gene uncertain. This CDR3 contains 18 residues. Germline lookup yields CDR1 LGHNA and CDR2 YNFKEQ. Trimming pared 2 bases from V and 1 base from J, leaving 19 bases between. The CDR3 loop is CASSQYTLLAIGTDTQYF. The CDR3 region has the DNA TGTGCCAGCAGCCAATACACCCTGCTCGCGATCGGCACAGATACGCAGTATTTT.

Points on this clone: This CDR3 is also generated by other DNA sequences in the sample. This chain joins TRBV5-4 and TRBJ2-7; no reliable D call. V dropped 1 base and J dropped 4 bases, with 9 bases sitting between them. The germline gives CDR1 SGHNT, CDR2 YYREEE (reference sequence). The CDR3 covers 13 residues. For the CDR3, the DNA is TGTGCCAGCAGCTTGTTGGCGTCGTACGAGCAGTACTTC. Its translation is CASSLLASYEQYF.

V and J are TRBV5-6 and TRBJ1-2; 10 positions match TRBD1. This CDR3 comprises 16 residues. The V and J ends lost 5 bases and 0 bases, in that order; junction bases with no gene match: 7. Germline V lookup: CDR1 SGHDT, CDR2 YYEEEE. The CDR3 here is CASRWDRGGSNYGYTF. The CDR3 nucleotides read TGTGCCAGCAGGTGGGACAGGGGAGGGTCTAACTATGGCTACACCTTC.

This clone was seen once. Other DNA sequences in the same sample also yield this CDR3. The chain joins TRBV27 to TRBJ2-7; D uncertain. V lost 9 bases and J lost 2, with 5 bases in between. The CDR3 has 10 amino acids. From germline, CDR1 is MNHEY and CDR2 SMNVEV (reference sequence). In nucleotides, the CDR3 is TGTGCCAGTGGCCCCTACGAGCAGTACTTC. It translates to CASGPYEQYF.

The rearrangement joins TRBV19 to TRBJ2-1, with D maybe TRBD1 (5 bases). Germline V gene sequence: CDR1 LNHDA, CDR2 SQIVND (reference sequence). The length of the CDR3 is 13 residues. V lost 6 bases, J lost 3 bases, and 9 bases lay in between. CDR3: CASRLTVYNEQFF. In DNA form, the CDR3 reads TGTGCCAGTAGGTTGACAGTCTACAATGAGCAGTTCTTC. The entire variable domain, with the rest obtained from reference TRBV19 and TRBJ2-1, is as follows: DGGITQSPKYLFRKEGQNVTLSCEQNLNHDAMYWYRQDPGQGLRLIYYSQIVNDFQKGDIAEGYSVSREKKESFPLTVTSAQKNPTAFYLCASRLTVYNEQFFGPGTRLTVL.

V gene TRBV29-1 combines with J gene TRBJ2-5, with 12 bases identical to TRBD2. TRBJ2-7 matches the DNA end more closely, so the J call is doubtful. The CDR3 length is 18 residues. Germline V lookup: CDR1 SQVTM, CDR2 ANQGSEA. For the CDR3, the DNA is TGCAGCGTTGAAATCCCCAGGACTAGCGGGAATTCGATCTACGAGCAGTACTTC. This codes for CSVEIPRTSGNSIYEQYF.

J is TRBJ2-1 and V is TRBV27; 14 positions match TRBD2. Trimming at V came to 6 bases and at J to 9 bases, leaving 4 bases not matched to a gene. Looked up from germline, CDR1 is MNHEY and CDR2 is SMNVEV (reference sequence). The CDR3 has 14 residues. For the CDR3, the DNA is TGTGCCAGCAGAGGGACTAGCGGGAGTGGTGAGCAGTTCTTC. Its protein is CASRGTSGSGEQFF.

The chain joins TRBV30 to TRBJ2-7, with 7 bases that match TRBD1. Germline CDR1 is GTSNPN and CDR2 is SVGIG (reference sequence). This CDR3 is built from 13 residues. After removal of 5 bases from V and 1 base from J, the junction contained 5 bases not matched to a gene. The CDR3 sequence is CAWETGQSYEQYF. The CDR3 DNA reads TGTGCCTGGGAGACAGGGCAGTCCTACGAGCAGTACTTC.

This chain connects TRBV28 to TRBJ2-7, with 9 bases lining up with TRBD2. Germline V lookup: CDR1 MDHEN, CDR2 SYDVKM. Trimming removed 2 bases from V and 2 bases from J; junction bases left unmatched: 4. This CDR3 is 15 amino acids long. The CDR3 coding sequence is TGTGCCAGCAGTTTAGCGCGGGAGGGGGCCTACGAGCAGTACTTC. This translates into CASSLAREGAYEQYF.

The table lists this clone with a few counts. The CDR3 DNA reads as TGTGCCAGCAGTTTATGGGAGGGTAGCACTGAAGCTTTCTTT. Amino acid sequence: CASSLWEGSTEAFF. The V gene is TRBV27, the J gene TRBJ1-1; D not resolved. Trimming stripped 1 base from V and 4 bases from J, with 10 bases between. The CDR3 spans 14 residues. Germline-derived CDR1 and CDR2 are MNHEY and SMNVEV (reference sequence).

The chain has TRBV30 and TRBJ1-5, with 8 bases lining up with TRBD1. This CDR3 comprises 13 residues. V was pared by 3 bases and J by 5 bases, with 3 bases of the junction left unmatched. Per germline, CDR1 GTSNPN and CDR2 SVGIG (reference sequence). The CDR3 DNA sequence: TGTGCCTGGAGCCAGGGGGCGCATCAGCCCCAGCATTTT. It is translated as CAWSQGAHQPQHF. The full variable domain, in which reference TRBV30 and TRBJ1-5 provide the parts outside the CDR3, is SQTIHQWPATLVQPVGSPLSLECTVEGTSNPNLYWYRQAAGRGLQLLFYSVGIGQISSEVPQNLSASRPQDRQFILSSKKLLLSDSGFYLCAWSQGAHQPQHFGDGTRLSIL.

This clone was found once. The V call is TRBV6-1, the J call TRBJ1-1, with D perhaps TRBD1 (6 bases). V was trimmed by 2 bases and J by 1 base, leaving 8 bases between them. Germline V gives CDR1 MNHNS, CDR2 SASEGT. CDR3 length equals 14 residues. This CDR3 reads CASSEWGANTEAFF. CDR3 in DNA: TGTGCCAGCAGTGAATGGGGGGCGAACACTGAAGCTTTCTTT.

Here the CDR3 reads CASSFFPYEGPDTQYF. DNA of the CDR3: TGTGCCAGCAGCTTTTTTCCATACGAGGGGCCAGATACGCAGTATTTT. The chain couples TRBV5-4 to TRBJ2-3; D may match TRBD1 or TRBD2 (5 bases each). This CDR3 has 16 amino acids. Germline V gene sequence: CDR1 SGHNT, CDR2 YYREEE (reference sequence). V was pared by 2 bases and J by 4 bases, with 17 bases between.

In nucleotides, the CDR3 is TGTGCCAGCAGCTTAGCCGCGGGACACCCCTACGAGCAGTACTTC. It is translated as CASSLAAGHPYEQYF. The rearrangement uses TRBV11-2 and TRBJ2-7; D may match TRBD1 or TRBD2 (6 bases each). The CDR3 spans 15 residues. Trimming removed 1 base at V and 2 bases at J, with 12 bases between. The germline V gene encodes CDR1 SGHAT and CDR2 FQNNGV.

Concerning this clone itself: This same CDR3 is encoded by further DNA sequences in the sample. The chain is built from TRBV5-6 and TRBJ2-7; D perhaps matches TRBD2 (6 bases). V was pared by 2 bases and J by 1 base, with 10 bases between. Germline V gene sequence: CDR1 SGHDT, CDR2 YYEEEE. The CDR3 totals 14 residues. CDR3: CASSFGTGSYEQYF. The CDR3 DNA is TGTGCCAGCAGCTTCGGGACTGGTTCCTACGAGCAGTACTTC.

The J gene is TRBJ1-5, the V gene TRBV6-5; D unclear. The ends were cut back, 6 bases at V and 7 bases at J, with 16 bases in the middle. Per the germline V gene, CDR1 is MNHEY and CDR2 is SVGAGI. This CDR3 comprises 14 residues. CDR3 sequence: CASSAAGSLQPQHF. DNA for the CDR3: TGTGCCAGCAGCGCGGCCGGGTCTCTACAGCCCCAGCATTTT.

CDR3: CASSSRGVGTEAFF. CDR3 bases: TGTGCCAGCAGTTCCCGAGGGGTTGGGACTGAAGCTTTCTTT. The chain recombines TRBV27 with TRBJ1-1, with D perhaps TRBD1 (5 bases). Trimming cost V 4 bases and J 5 bases, with 14 bases left between them. This CDR3 has 14 amino acids. The germline gives CDR1 MNHEY, CDR2 SMNVEV (reference sequence).

The rearrangement uses TRBV27 and TRBJ1-1, with D tentatively TRBD1 (5 bases). CDR3 size: 15 residues. Germline CDR1 reads MNHEY; CDR2 reads SMNVEV (reference sequence). V was pared by 4 bases and J by 1 base, with 13 bases between. The CDR3, as DNA: TGTGCCAGCAGTTGGTTGGGGACTCCGAACACTGAAGCTTTCTTT. Amino acid sequence: CASSWLGTPNTEAFF.